This T cell receptor (beta chain) was observed in a study of T cell responses to AZD1222 COVID-19 vaccine. Overall study results and limits: Repertoire sampling was restricted to post-peak T cell response timepoints. Reportedly, nearly half the spike-specific TCRs target unmutated variant regions. Among AZD1222 vaccinees, only six or seven were seropositive at baseline.

V was clipped by 0 bases and J by 7 bases; unmatched bases: 3. Per germline, CDR1 SGHNT and CDR2 YYREEE (reference sequence). This CDR3 spans 13 amino acids. Data came from immunoSEQ multiplex PCR; TCRdb stores just in-frame clones and leaves some out. Of about 140,000 clones in the sample, 93% were seen once. This clone was seen a single time. The antigen is not known. Sequences were derived from peripheral blood, sampled on day 0 of AZD1222 vaccination. J is TRBJ1-2 and V is TRBV5-4; TRBD1 matches at 7 bases. This sequence originates from an adult in good health. This CDR3 is CASSLEGQRGYTF. In DNA, the CDR3 is TGTGCCAGCAGCTTGGAGGGACAGCGTGGCTACACCTTC.